The 27 T cell receptor beta chains below all came from one sample that was sequenced in a study of cytomegalovirus exposure and HLA in healthy donors. Vbeta (60) and Jbeta (13) primers were used in the PCR. Sequencing used immunoSEQ multiplex PCR; TCRdb keeps in-frame clones, though not all of them. The sample lists some 170,000 clones, around four fifths seen once, with approximately 1% in the top ten. Source material: PBMCs. The origin of the receptors is a girl between 2 and 10 years old in good health and CMV-seropositive.

The V and J genes are TRBV6-5 and TRBJ2-3; D may be TRBD2 (5 bases). Trimming removed 5 bases from V and 0 bases from J, with 9 bases in between. Per the germline V gene, CDR1 is MNHEY and CDR2 is SVGAGI. The CDR3 contains 14 residues. The CDR3 DNA is TGTGCCAGCAGTCGACTAAGAAGCACAGATACGCAGTATTTT. Its translation: CASSRLRSTDTQYF.

The V and J genes are TRBV4-1 and TRBJ2-5; D remains unclear. V was cut by 1 base and J by 1 base, with 4 bases left in between. CDR1 and CDR2 from the germline V gene are MGHRA and YSYEKL. The CDR3 spans 13 residues. The CDR3 DNA is TGCGCCAGCAGCCAAGTCGTCCAAGAGACCCAGTACTTC. Amino acids: CASSQVVQETQYF.

The V gene is TRBV9, the J gene TRBJ2-7; D may be TRBD2 (5 bases). Per the germline V gene, CDR1 is SGDLS and CDR2 is YYNGEE. Trimming removed 3 bases from V and 0 bases from J, with 7 bases in between. The CDR3 has 13 amino acids. The CDR3 region has the DNA TGTGCCAGCAGCGCTCGGGACTCCTACGAGCAGTACTTC. Its translation: CASSARDSYEQYF.

This clone was seen only a few times. V usage is TRBV30 and J usage is TRBJ2-3; 10 bases align to TRBD2. This CDR3 spans 16 amino acids. The germline CDR1 and CDR2 sequences are GTSNPN and SVGIG (reference sequence). With V trimmed by 1 base and J by 1 base, 5 bases remained unmatched. The CDR3 loop reads CAWSGLAGVGTDTQYF. The CDR3 DNA follows: TGTGCCTGGAGTGGCCTAGCGGGAGTGGGCACAGATACGCAGTATTTT.

The V gene is TRBV10-3, the J gene TRBJ1-3, with TRBD1 as a possible D gene (6 bases). Trimming removed 11 bases from V and 1 base from J, with 21 bases in between. Germline V gene sequence: CDR1 ENHRY, CDR2 SYGVKD. This CDR3 is built from 16 residues. The CDR3, as DNA: TGTGCCGTCATGGGCAGGGGCGGATTGTCTGGAAACACCATATATTTT. Its translation is CAVMGRGGLSGNTIYF.

The chain couples TRBV6-1 to TRBJ1-2; D is ambiguous. CDR1 is MNHNS, CDR2 SASEGT, per germline. The ends were cut back, 0 bases at V and 5 bases at J, with 10 bases in the middle. The CDR3 has 14 residues. This CDR3 reads CASSEAGGFYGYTF. In DNA, the CDR3 is TGTGCCAGCAGTGAAGCGGGCGGGTTTTATGGCTACACCTTC.

The genes are TRBV19 and TRBJ1-1; D uncertain. This CDR3 has 13 amino acids. The germline CDR1 and CDR2 sequences are LNHDA and SQIVND (reference sequence). V lost 3 bases and J 1 base, leaving 6 bases between the germline ends. CDR3 nucleotides: TGTGCCAGTAGTATCGGAGCGAACACTGAAGCTTTCTTT. Protein product: CASSIGANTEAFF.

The chain carries TRBV6-5 and TRBJ1-1, with 7 bases identical to TRBD1. CDR1 is MNHEY and CDR2 is SVGAGI in the germline V gene. The V segment lost 5 bases and the J segment 2 bases; nucleotides outside the gene matches: 8. CDR3 length: 15 residues. The CDR3 region is CASSPLDRANTEAFF. CDR3 bases: TGTGCCAGCAGTCCCCTTGACAGGGCAAACACTGAAGCTTTCTTT.

The chain uses TRBV13 and TRBJ1-2, with D tentatively TRBD1 (5 bases). V lost 3 bases and J 0 bases, leaving 8 bases between the germline ends. Germline values: CDR1 PRHDT, CDR2 FYEKMQ (reference sequence). CDR3 size: 14 residues. The CDR3 sequence is CASSFSGTNYGYTF. In DNA form, the CDR3 reads TGTGCCAGCAGCTTCTCAGGGACTAACTATGGCTACACCTTC.

The CDR3 loop reads CASSFRRSTDTQYF. The CDR3 region has the DNA TGCGCCAGCAGCTTTCGGCGGAGCACAGATACGCAGTATTTT. J is TRBJ2-3 and V is TRBV5-1; D gene ambiguous. Germline V lookup: CDR1 SGHRS, CDR2 YFSETQ. The CDR3 is 14 amino acids. The V end was cut by 2 bases, the J end by 0 bases, with 7 bases between.

This chain joins TRBV30 and TRBJ2-3; D might be TRBD2 (7 bases). The CDR3 loop spans 15 amino acids. Germline CDR1 GTSNPN, CDR2 SVGIG (reference sequence). The CDR3 is CARGASGLGGDTQYF. The CDR3 DNA reads as TGTGCTCGGGGGGCTAGCGGTTTGGGGGGAGATACGCAGTATTTT.

The chain combines TRBV4-1 with TRBJ2-3, with D maybe TRBD1 (6 bases). The CDR3 covers 16 residues. Per the germline V gene, CDR1 is MGHRA and CDR2 is YSYEKL. V was pared by 3 bases and J by 1 base, with 14 bases between. This chain's CDR3 is CASSQLDSGGTDTQYF. CDR3 in DNA: TGCGCCAGCAGCCAGCTGGACTCAGGGGGCACAGATACGCAGTATTTT.

The J gene is TRBJ2-1, the V gene TRBV6-4; the match to TRBD2 covers 12 bases. The ends lost 0 bases at V and 15 bases at J; junction bases unmatched: 3. Germline values: CDR1 MRHNA, CDR2 SNTAGT. This CDR3 has 13 amino acids. CDR3 loop: CASSDSSSGRAFF. DNA of the CDR3: TGTGCCAGCAGTGACTCGTCTAGCGGGAGGGCGTTCTTC.

This chain links TRBV25-1 with TRBJ2-5; D unresolved. The CDR3 extends over 12 amino acids. Germline CDR1 reads MGHDK; CDR2 reads SYGVNS. V was clipped by 8 bases and J by 2 bases, with 9 bases between them. CDR3 coding DNA: TGTGCCAGCCCCATCCCACAAGAGACCCAGTACTTC. As protein: CASPIPQETQYF.

V usage is TRBV6-5 and J usage is TRBJ2-1, with D maybe TRBD2 (6 bases). The germline V gene has CDR1 MNHEY and CDR2 SVGAGI. The CDR3 consists of 15 residues. V lost 2 bases and J lost 0, with 8 bases in between. CDR3 sequence reads: CASSYPGSSYNEQFF. The CDR3 nucleotides are TGTGCCAGCAGTTACCCCGGGAGCTCCTACAATGAGCAGTTCTTC.

CDR3 coding DNA: TGCGCCAGCAGGCCCACCCCTAGCGGGAGTCCAGATACGCAGTATTTT. It specifies CASRPTPSGSPDTQYF. This sequence joins TRBV4-1 and TRBJ2-3; 10 bases agree with TRBD2. Looked up from germline, CDR1 is MGHRA and CDR2 is YSYEKL. The CDR3 covers 16 residues. Unmatched junction bases numbered 10, after V lost 6 bases and J lost 4 bases.

The chain employs TRBV6-4 and TRBJ1-4; D not resolved. Trimming cost V 2 bases and J 1 base, with 8 bases left between them. Germline V CDR1 and CDR2: MRHNA, SNTAGT. The CDR3 sequence is 15 residues long. CDR3 DNA sequence: TGTGCCAGCAGTGACAAGGCGGGAACTAATGAAAAACTGTTTTTT. Translated, it gives CASSDKAGTNEKLFF.

V is TRBV15 and J is TRBJ2-1; 8 bases are a match to TRBD2. The junction had 5 bases not matched to a gene; V was cut back by 4 bases and J by 0 bases. The length of the CDR3 is 16 residues. Germline V CDR1 and CDR2: LNHNV, YYDKDF (reference sequence). CDR3 sequence reads: CATSTSGGSSYNEQFF. CDR3 coding DNA: TGTGCCACCAGCACCAGCGGGGGAAGCTCCTACAATGAGCAGTTCTTC.

The genes are TRBV11-3 and TRBJ2-1; D might be TRBD2 (7 bases). Trimming took off 2 bases at V and 11 bases at J, with 16 bases between the two ends. The germline CDR1 and CDR2 sequences are SGHNT and YENEEA. This CDR3 is built from 14 residues. CDR3 protein: CASSLRRGPGQQFF. The CDR3 DNA reads TGTGCCAGCAGCTTACGGCGGGGGCCCGGGCAGCAGTTCTTC. Supplemented by reference TRBV11-3 and TRBJ2-1, the full variable domain reads EAGVVQSPRYKIIEKKQPVAFWCNPISGHNTLYWYLQNLGQGPELLIRYENEEAVDDSQLPKDRFSAERLKGVDSTLKIQPAELGDSAVYLCASSLRRGPGQQFFGPGTRLTVL.

On this clone itself: A read error may produce the germline difference seen at one junction end. The chain is built from TRBV6-5 and TRBJ1-2; D is unresolved. CDR3 length: 15 residues. The germline gives CDR1 MNHEY, CDR2 SVGAGI. CDR3 sequence: CASIYNAAWPGGYTF. For the CDR3, the DNA is TGTGCCAGCATTTACAACGCAGCCTGGCCGGGTGGCTACACCTTC.

The CDR3 bases are TGCAGCGTTTCGGGACTATACACCGGGGAGCTGTTTTTT. Its protein is CSVSGLYTGELFF. The genes are TRBV29-1 and TRBJ2-2; 7 nucleotides line up with TRBD2. The CDR3 consists of 13 residues. V lost 5 bases to trimming and J lost 3 bases; unmatched junction nucleotides: 3. Germline values: CDR1 SQVTM, CDR2 ANQGSEA.

The rearrangement uses TRBV28 and TRBJ2-7, with 7 bases that match TRBD1. The CDR3 is 14 residues long. The germline gives CDR1 MDHEN, CDR2 SYDVKM. Trimming removed 9 bases from V and 2 bases from J; junction bases left unmatched: 10. This CDR3 reads CASIYKGTAYEQYF. In DNA form, the CDR3 reads TGTGCCAGTATATACAAAGGGACAGCCTACGAGCAGTACTTC.

The CDR3 loop reads CASGLTGSNYGYTF. The CDR3 DNA is TGTGCTAGTGGTTTGACAGGTTCCAACTATGGCTACACCTTC. The chain employs TRBV12-5 and TRBJ1-2, with a weak D call TRBD1 (5 bases). V was cut by 2 bases and J by 2 bases, with 9 bases left in between. The germline CDR1 and CDR2 sequences are LGHNT and FRNRAP. This CDR3 is built from 14 residues.

V gene TRBV30 combines with J gene TRBJ1-5, with TRBD1 as a possible D gene (6 bases). V was cut by 2 bases and J by 2 bases, with 16 bases left in between. The CDR3 spans 16 residues. Germline-derived CDR1 and CDR2 are GTSNPN and SVGIG (reference sequence). This CDR3 reads CAWSNGQPFGNQPQHF. As DNA, the CDR3 is TGTGCCTGGAGTAACGGACAGCCTTTCGGCAATCAGCCCCAGCATTTT.

Only a few counts were recorded for this clone. V is TRBV5-1 and J is TRBJ1-4, with 7 bases fitting TRBD1. The ends lost 3 bases at V and 4 bases at J; junction bases unmatched: 3. Germline CDR1 is SGHRS and CDR2 is YFSETQ. The CDR3 totals 14 residues. CDR3 bases: TGCGCCAGCAGCTCCTACAGGGGTAATGAAAAACTGTTTTTT. Its protein is CASSSYRGNEKLFF.

The V and J genes are TRBV7-8 and TRBJ2-5, with 12 bases lining up with TRBD2. CDR3 size: 17 residues. V lost 1 base and J lost 0; bases outside the gene matches: 3. Germline V lookup: CDR1 SGHVS, CDR2 FQNEAQ. Written as DNA, the CDR3 is TGTGCCAGCAGCTTAGGACTAGCGGGAGCCTACCAAGAGACCCAGTACTTC. It yields the protein CASSLGLAGAYQETQYF. The full variable domain, with the rest looked up from reference TRBV7-8 and TRBJ2-5, is GAGVSQSPRYKVAKRGQDVALRCDPISGHVSLFWYQQALGQGPEFLTYFQNEAQLDKSGLPSDRFFAERPEGSVSTLKIQRTQQEDSAVYLCASSLGLAGAYQETQYFGPGTRLLVL.

This clone was recorded once. The V and J genes are TRBV11-2 and TRBJ2-7; TRBD2 matches 9 bases. Per germline, CDR1 SGHAT and CDR2 FQNNGV. This CDR3 region has 16 residues. The J segment lost 0 bases and the V segment lost 5 bases, leaving 8 bases of the junction unmatched. The CDR3 region is CASSLPPSGTSYEQYF. DNA of the CDR3: TGTGCCAGCAGCCTCCCCCCTAGCGGGACCTCCTACGAGCAGTACTTC.